This entry concerns a single TCR beta chain. The record originates from a study of Ad26.COV2.S vaccination and SARS-CoV-2 variants. Treatment denoted: around 19 received Ad26.COV2.S at low or high dose, single or two shots; roughly 5 received placebo; per-sample allocation not given. Sampling occurred on day 63 after the first vaccine or placebo injection. The length of the CDR3 is 18 residues. Losses at the gene ends were 6 bases for V and 2 bases for J; bases not matched to a gene: 6. Germline CDR1 reads LNHDA; CDR2 reads SQIVND (reference sequence). Using immunoSEQ multiplex PCR, the repertoire was profiled, and TCRdb retains in-frame clones only, with some absent. The sample shows approximately 480,000 clones, roughly 85% of them seen only once.

The sequencing used peripheral blood, collected in a trial of Ad26.COV2.S vaccine versus placebo. V is TRBV19 and J is TRBJ2-6; 14 bases map to TRBD2. The TCR originated in a person between 18 and 60 years old who received the Ad26.COV2.S COVID-19 vaccine or a placebo. As DNA, the CDR3 is TGTGCCAGTAGGACTAGCGGGAGGGCCCTAACTGGGGCCAACGTCCTGACTTTC. Protein product: CASRTSGRALTGANVLTF. The variable domain in full, with the rest retrieved from reference TRBV19 and TRBJ2-6, is DGGITQSPKYLFRKEGQNVTLSCEQNLNHDAMYWYRQDPGQGLRLIYYSQIVNDFQKGDIAEGYSVSREKKESFPLTVTSAQKNPTAFYLCASRTSGRALTGANVLTFGAGSRLTVL.